The clone carrying this TCR beta chain was recorded many times. The junction differs from germline at one of its ends, possibly a read error. Germline V gene lookup returns CDR1 DFQATT and CDR2 SNEGSKA (reference sequence). The CDR3 has 10 residues. TCRdb redid the calling of the 5' RACE reads with MiXCR, one entry per CDR3 protein. The data show some 56,000 distinct CDR3 sequences, approximately 15% seen once. The source of the sample is a study of early T cells in non-severe SARS-CoV-2 infection. The chain combines TRBV20-1 with TRBJ2-5, with D hard to call. The clonotype comes from an adult who was a healthcare worker with PCR-confirmed SARS-CoV-2 infection or an uninfected control (not recorded which). The sample in question was whole blood, obtained at baseline. DNA of the CDR3: TGCAGTGCCCATAGAGAGGCCCAGTACTTC. Encoded protein: CSAHREAQYF.